Below are 11 T cell receptor gamma chains sequenced from a single sample in a study of Vδ1+ human thymocytes. Findings of the study overall: Highly polyclonal TRG and TRD repertoires with Gaussian CDR3 length distributions appeared in thymus.

The template was reverse-transcribed extracted RNA. Multiplex PCR used pooled V-gene forward primers and a constant-region reverse primer to amplify CDR3s. TCRdb re-called clones from the multiplex PCR reads using CATT. The data hold tens of thousands of gamma-chain clones, with around 13% observed a single time. Their antigens are not known. Sequencing was performed on Vdelta1+ gamma-delta thymocytes from the thymus. Subset reported: FACS-sorted CD3+ TCRalphabeta- TCRVdelta1+ TCRVdelta2- thymocytes. The receptors originated from a child less than two years old who had congenital heart surgery.

This clone was detected a few times. Other DNA sequences of this sample code for an identical CDR3. This chain links TRGV9 with TRGJP1. The germline gives CDR1 GITISATS, CDR2 ISYDGTV (reference sequence). With V trimmed by 3 bases and J by 0 bases, 1 base remained unmatched. The CDR3 contains 14 residues. CDR3 in amino acids: CALWEYTTGWFKIF. CDR3 in DNA: TGTGCCTTGTGGGAGTATACCACTGGTTGGTTCAAGATATTT.

Notes on this clone: Sequence at one end of the junction differs from germline and may be a read error. The V and J genes are TRGV5 and TRGJ1 or TRGJ2. Germline V gives CDR1 VINAFY, CDR2 YDVSNSKD. The CDR3 totals 15 residues. Here the CDR3 reads CATWDRPSPHYKILF. CDR3 nucleotides: TGTGCCACCTGGGACAGGCCTTCCCCTCATTATAAGATACTCTTT.

Note on this clone: Other DNA sequences in the same sample also yield this CDR3. The chain carries TRGV2 and TRGJ1 or TRGJ2. V was clipped by 4 bases and J by 7 bases; unmatched bases: 10. CDR1 and CDR2 from the germline V gene are EGSNGY and YDSYNSKV. The CDR3 contains 13 residues. The CDR3 nucleotides read TGTGCCACCTGGGATGGGCCGCGATATAAGAAACTCTTT. Its translation: CATWDGPRYKKLF.

This clone was seen a few times. The chain joins TRGV4 to TRGJ1 or TRGJ2. This CDR3 region has 13 residues. J gave up 12 bases and V 0 bases, and 11 bases lay outside the gene matches. Germline assignment: CDR1 EGSTGY and CDR2 YDSYTSSV. The CDR3 sequence is CATWDGRSCRKLF. The DNA of the CDR3 is TGTGCCACCTGGGATGGGCGGTCGTGTAGGAAACTCTTT.

Only one count was recorded for this clone. The chain is built from TRGV9 and TRGJ1 or TRGJ2. The V gene's germline CDR1 is GITISATS and CDR2 ISYDGTV (reference sequence). The CDR3 is 17 residues long. Trimming took 0 bases from V and 2 from J; bases not matched to a gene: 13. CDR3 in DNA: TGTGCCTTGTGGGAGGTGAATTCAATCAGCTATTATTATAAGAAACTCTTT. Its protein product is CALWEVNSISYYYKKLF.

The chain links TRGV9 to TRGJ1 or TRGJ2. CDR3 length: 13 amino acids. V was clipped by 2 bases and J by 12 bases; unmatched bases: 13. Germline values: CDR1 GITISATS, CDR2 ISYDGTV (reference sequence). Here the CDR3 reads CALWEAPIGGKLF. CDR3 bases: TGTGCCTTGTGGGAGGCCCCTATCGGGGGGAAACTCTTT.

The V gene is TRGV4, the J gene TRGJ1 or TRGJ2. V shed 0 bases and J 5 bases; nucleotides not matched to a gene: 7. Germline CDR1 is EGSTGY and CDR2 is YDSYTSSV. The CDR3 runs 14 residues. The CDR3 loop is CATWDGPSDYKKLF. CDR3 DNA sequence: TGTGCCACCTGGGATGGGCCAAGTGATTATAAGAAACTCTTT.

This clone showed up just a few times. This sequence joins TRGV8 and TRGJ1 or TRGJ2. Trimming removed 3 bases from V and 4 bases from J; junction bases left unmatched: 9. This CDR3 has 14 residues. Germline V gene sequence: CDR1 VENAVY, CDR2 YDSYNSRV. CDR3 in DNA: TGTGCCACCTGGGATCCTAAGGCGTATTATAAGAAACTCTTT. Translating gives CATWDPKAYYKKLF.

The table lists this clone with a few counts. The sample contains more than one DNA sequence encoding this CDR3. This sequence joins TRGV8 and TRGJ1 or TRGJ2. CDR3 length: 11 amino acids. The trim removed 2 bases at V and 9 bases at J, leaving 4 bases unmatched. Germline values: CDR1 VENAVY, CDR2 YDSYNSRV. The CDR3 here is CATWDIGKKLF. The CDR3, as DNA: TGTGCCACCTGGGATATCGGTAAGAAACTCTTT.

This rearrangement joins TRGV4 to TRGJ1 or TRGJ2. The V gene end was trimmed by 6 bases and the J gene end by 8 bases; junction bases not matched to a gene: 16. This CDR3 region has 14 residues. Germline V lookup: CDR1 EGSTGY, CDR2 YDSYTSSV. CDR3 sequence reads: CATWNVAWFDKKLF. The CDR3 DNA reads as TGTGCCACCTGGAATGTCGCTTGGTTCGATAAGAAACTCTTT.

In its sample, this clone was seen a few times. This sequence joins TRGV8 and TRGJP1. CDR1 and CDR2 from the germline V gene are VENAVY and YDSYNSRV. V lost 4 bases to trimming and J lost 0 bases; unmatched junction nucleotides: 8. The CDR3 contains 16 residues. The CDR3 DNA reads TGTGCCACCTGGGACGCAAAATATACCACTGGTTGGTTCAAGATATTT. Translating gives CATWDAKYTTGWFKIF.